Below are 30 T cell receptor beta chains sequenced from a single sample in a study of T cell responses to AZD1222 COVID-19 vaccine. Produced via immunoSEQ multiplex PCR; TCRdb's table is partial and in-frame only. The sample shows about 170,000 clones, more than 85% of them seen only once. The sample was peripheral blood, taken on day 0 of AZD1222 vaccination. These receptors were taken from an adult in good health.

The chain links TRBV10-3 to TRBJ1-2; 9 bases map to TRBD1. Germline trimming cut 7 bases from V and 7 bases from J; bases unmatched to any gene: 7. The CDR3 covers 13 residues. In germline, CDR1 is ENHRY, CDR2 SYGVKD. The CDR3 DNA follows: TGTGCCATCAACCGGGACAGGGCCTTTGGCTACACCTTC. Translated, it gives CAINRDRAFGYTF.

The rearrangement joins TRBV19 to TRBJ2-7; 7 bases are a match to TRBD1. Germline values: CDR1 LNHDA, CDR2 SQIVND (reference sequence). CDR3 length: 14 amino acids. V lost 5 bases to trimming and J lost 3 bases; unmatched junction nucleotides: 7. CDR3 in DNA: TGTGCCAGTAGTGTAATGCAGGGGGACTACGAGCAGTACTTC. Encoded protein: CASSVMQGDYEQYF. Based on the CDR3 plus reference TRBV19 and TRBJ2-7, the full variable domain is DGGITQSPKYLFRKEGQNVTLSCEQNLNHDAMYWYRQDPGQGLRLIYYSQIVNDFQKGDIAEGYSVSREKKESFPLTVTSAQKNPTAFYLCASSVMQGDYEQYFGPGTRLTVT.

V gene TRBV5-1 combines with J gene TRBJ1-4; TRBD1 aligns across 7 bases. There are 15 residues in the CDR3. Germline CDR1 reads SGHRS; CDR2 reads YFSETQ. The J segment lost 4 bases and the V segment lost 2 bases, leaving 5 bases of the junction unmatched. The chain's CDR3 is CASSLDRDYNEKLFF. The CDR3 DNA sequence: TGCGCCAGCAGCTTAGACAGGGACTATAATGAAAAACTGTTTTTT.

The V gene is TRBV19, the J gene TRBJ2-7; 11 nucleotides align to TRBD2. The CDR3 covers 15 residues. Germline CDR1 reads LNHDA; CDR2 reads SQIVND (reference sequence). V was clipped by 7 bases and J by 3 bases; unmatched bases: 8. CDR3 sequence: CASTSSGGAIYEQYF. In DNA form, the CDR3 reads TGTGCCAGTACCAGTAGCGGGGGGGCAATCTACGAGCAGTACTTC.

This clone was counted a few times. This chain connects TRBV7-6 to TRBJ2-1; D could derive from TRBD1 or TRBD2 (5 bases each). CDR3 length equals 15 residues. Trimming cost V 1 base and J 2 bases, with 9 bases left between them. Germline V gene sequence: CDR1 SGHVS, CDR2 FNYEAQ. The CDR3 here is CASSLGDGTYNEQFF. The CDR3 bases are TGTGCCAGCAGCTTAGGGGACGGTACCTACAATGAGCAGTTCTTC.

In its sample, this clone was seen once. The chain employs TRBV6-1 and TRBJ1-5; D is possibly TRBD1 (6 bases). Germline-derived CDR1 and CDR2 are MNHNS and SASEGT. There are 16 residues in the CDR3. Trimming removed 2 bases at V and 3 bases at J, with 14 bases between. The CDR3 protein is CASSEMGGSYNQPQHF. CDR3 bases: TGTGCCAGCAGTGAAATGGGGGGCTCGTACAATCAGCCCCAGCATTTT.

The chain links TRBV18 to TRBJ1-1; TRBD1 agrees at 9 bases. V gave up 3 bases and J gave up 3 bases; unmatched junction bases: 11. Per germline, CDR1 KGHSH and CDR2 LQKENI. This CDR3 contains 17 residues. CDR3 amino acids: CASSPYAGTGTDTEAFF. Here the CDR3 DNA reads TGTGCCAGCTCACCGTATGCCGGGACAGGGACGGACACTGAAGCTTTCTTT.

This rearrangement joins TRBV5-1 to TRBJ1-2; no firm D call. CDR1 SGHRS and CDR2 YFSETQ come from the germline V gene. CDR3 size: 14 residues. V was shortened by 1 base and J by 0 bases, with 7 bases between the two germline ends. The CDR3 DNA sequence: TGCGCCAGCAGCTTGTCAGAGACTAACTATGGCTACACCTTC. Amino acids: CASSLSETNYGYTF.

CDR3 in DNA: TGTGCCAGCAGTGTGGACCCAGGTTATAGCACAGATACGCAGTATTTT. It encodes CASSVDPGYSTDTQYF. The gene calls are TRBV2 and TRBJ2-3; D remains unclear. Trimming pared 4 bases from V and 0 bases from J, leaving 14 bases between. The CDR3 is made up of 16 amino acids. The germline CDR1 and CDR2 sequences are SNHLY and FYNNEI.

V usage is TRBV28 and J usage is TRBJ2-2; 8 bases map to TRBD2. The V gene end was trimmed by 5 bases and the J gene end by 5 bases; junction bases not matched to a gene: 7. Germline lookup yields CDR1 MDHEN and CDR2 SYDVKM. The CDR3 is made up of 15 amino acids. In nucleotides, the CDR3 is TGTGCCAGCAGTGGTGGACTAGCCCTAACCGGGGAGCTGTTTTTT. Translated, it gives CASSGGLALTGELFF.

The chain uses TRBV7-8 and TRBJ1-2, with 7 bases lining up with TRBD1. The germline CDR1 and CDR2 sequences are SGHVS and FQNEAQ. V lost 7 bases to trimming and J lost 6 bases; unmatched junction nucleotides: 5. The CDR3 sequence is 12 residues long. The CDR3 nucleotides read TGTGCCAGCACCCGGACAGGAGATGGCTACACCTTC. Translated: CASTRTGDGYTF.

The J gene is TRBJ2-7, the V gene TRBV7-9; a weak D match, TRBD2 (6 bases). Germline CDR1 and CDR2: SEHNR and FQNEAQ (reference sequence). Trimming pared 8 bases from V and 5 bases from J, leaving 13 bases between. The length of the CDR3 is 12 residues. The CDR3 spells CASARGSHEQYF. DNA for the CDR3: TGTGCCAGCGCCCGGGGGAGCCACGAGCAGTACTTC.

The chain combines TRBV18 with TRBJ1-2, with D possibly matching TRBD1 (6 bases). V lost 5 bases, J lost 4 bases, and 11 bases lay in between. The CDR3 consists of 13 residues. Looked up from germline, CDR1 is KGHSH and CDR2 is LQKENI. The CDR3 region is CASSSDRVYGYTF. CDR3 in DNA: TGTGCCAGCTCATCGGACAGAGTCTATGGCTACACCTTC. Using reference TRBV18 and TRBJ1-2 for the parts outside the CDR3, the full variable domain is NAGVMQNPRHLVRRRGQEARLRCSPMKGHSHVYWYRQLPEEGLKFMVYLQKENIIDESGMPKERFSAEFPKEGPSILRIQQVVRGDSAAYFCASSSDRVYGYTFGSGTRLTVV.

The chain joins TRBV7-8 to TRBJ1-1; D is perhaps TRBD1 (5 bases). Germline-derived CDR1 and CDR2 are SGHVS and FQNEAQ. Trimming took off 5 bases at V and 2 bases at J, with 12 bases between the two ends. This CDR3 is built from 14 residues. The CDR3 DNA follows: TGTGCCAGCAGCGTCAGGGTAGCCAACACTGAAGCTTTCTTT. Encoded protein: CASSVRVANTEAFF.

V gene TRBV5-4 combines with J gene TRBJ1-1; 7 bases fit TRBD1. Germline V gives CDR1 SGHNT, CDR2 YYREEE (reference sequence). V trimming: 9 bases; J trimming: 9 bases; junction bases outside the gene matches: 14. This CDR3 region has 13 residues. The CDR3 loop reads CATSPYTGEKAFF. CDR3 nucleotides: TGTGCCACCAGTCCCTACACAGGGGAGAAAGCTTTCTTT.

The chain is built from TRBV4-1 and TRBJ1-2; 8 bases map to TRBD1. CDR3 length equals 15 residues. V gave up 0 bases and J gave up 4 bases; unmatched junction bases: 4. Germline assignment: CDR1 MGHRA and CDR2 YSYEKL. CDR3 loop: CASSQEIDRGYGYTF. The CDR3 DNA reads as TGCGCCAGCAGCCAAGAGATCGACAGGGGCTATGGCTACACCTTC.

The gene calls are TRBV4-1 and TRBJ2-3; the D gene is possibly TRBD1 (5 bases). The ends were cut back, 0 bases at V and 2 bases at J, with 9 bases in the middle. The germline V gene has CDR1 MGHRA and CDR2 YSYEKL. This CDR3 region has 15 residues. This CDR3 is CASSQDPGNTDTQYF. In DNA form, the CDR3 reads TGCGCCAGCAGCCAAGATCCAGGGAACACAGATACGCAGTATTTT.

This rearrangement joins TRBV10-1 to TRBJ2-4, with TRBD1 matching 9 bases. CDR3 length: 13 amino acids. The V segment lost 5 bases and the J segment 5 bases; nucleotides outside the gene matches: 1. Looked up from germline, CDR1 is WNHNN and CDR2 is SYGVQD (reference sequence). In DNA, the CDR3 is TGCGCCAGCAGTCGGGACAGGGAAAACATTCAGTACTTC. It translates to CASSRDRENIQYF.

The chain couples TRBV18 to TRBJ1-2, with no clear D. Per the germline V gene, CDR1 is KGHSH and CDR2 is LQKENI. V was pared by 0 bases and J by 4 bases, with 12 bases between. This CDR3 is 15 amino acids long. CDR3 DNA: TGTGCCAGCTCACCACCGGGCGGAAAGTTCTATGGCTACACCTTC. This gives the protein CASSPPGGKFYGYTF.

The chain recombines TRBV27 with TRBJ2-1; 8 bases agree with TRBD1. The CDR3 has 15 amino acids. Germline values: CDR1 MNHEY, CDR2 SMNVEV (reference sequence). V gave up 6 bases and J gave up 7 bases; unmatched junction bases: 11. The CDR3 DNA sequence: TGTGCCAGCAGGACACCGGGACAGGCTCCGAATGAGCAGTTCTTC. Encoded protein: CASRTPGQAPNEQFF.

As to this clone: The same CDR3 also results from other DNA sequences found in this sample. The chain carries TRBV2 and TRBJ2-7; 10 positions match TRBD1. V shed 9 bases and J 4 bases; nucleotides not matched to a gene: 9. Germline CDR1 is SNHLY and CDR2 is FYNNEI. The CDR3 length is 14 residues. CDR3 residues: CASGSGTGVYEQYF. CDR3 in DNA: TGTGCCAGTGGATCCGGGACAGGGGTATACGAGCAGTACTTC. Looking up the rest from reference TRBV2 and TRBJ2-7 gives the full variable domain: EPEVTQTPSHQVTQMGQEVILRCVPISNHLYFYWYRQILGQKVEFLVSFYNNEISEKSEIFDDQFSVERPDGSNFTLKIRSTKLEDSAMYFCASGSGTGVYEQYFGPGTRLTVT.

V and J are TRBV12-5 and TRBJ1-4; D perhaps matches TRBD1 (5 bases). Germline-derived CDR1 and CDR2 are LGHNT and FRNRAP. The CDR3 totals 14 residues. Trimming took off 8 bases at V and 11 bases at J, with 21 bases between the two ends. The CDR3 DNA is TGTGCTAGTTCCGTGGGGGGAGGGATCGAGAAACTGTTTTTT. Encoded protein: CASSVGGGIEKLFF.

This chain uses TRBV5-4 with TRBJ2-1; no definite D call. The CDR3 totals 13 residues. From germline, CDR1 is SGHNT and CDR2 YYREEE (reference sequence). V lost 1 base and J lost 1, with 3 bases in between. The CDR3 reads CASSLFSYNEQFF. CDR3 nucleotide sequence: TGTGCCAGCAGCTTGTTTTCCTACAATGAGCAGTTCTTC.

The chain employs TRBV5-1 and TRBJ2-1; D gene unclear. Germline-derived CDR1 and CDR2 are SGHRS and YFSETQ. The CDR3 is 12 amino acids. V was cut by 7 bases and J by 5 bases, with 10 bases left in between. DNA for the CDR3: TGCGCCAGCCGCCTCGAGGACAATGAGCAGTTCTTC. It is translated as CASRLEDNEQFF.

The CDR3 region is CASIMGEANYGYTF. CDR3 DNA: TGTGCCAGCATCATGGGGGAAGCTAACTATGGCTACACCTTC. J is TRBJ1-2 and V is TRBV2, with a weak D call TRBD1 (5 bases). V lost 7 bases, J lost 0 bases, and 12 bases lay in between. The CDR3 length is 14 residues. Looked up from germline, CDR1 is SNHLY and CDR2 is FYNNEI. The full variable domain, its missing parts supplied by reference TRBV2 and TRBJ1-2, is EPEVTQTPSHQVTQMGQEVILRCVPISNHLYFYWYRQILGQKVEFLVSFYNNEISEKSEIFDDQFSVERPDGSNFTLKIRSTKLEDSAMYFCASIMGEANYGYTFGSGTRLTVV.

Written as DNA, the CDR3 is TGTGCCAGCTCACCACCGGGTCAGCCCCAGCATTTT. Protein sequence: CASSPPGQPQHF. The J gene is TRBJ1-5, the V gene TRBV18; D is ambiguous. V gave up 0 bases and J gave up 6 bases, with 3 bases separating them. CDR1 is KGHSH and CDR2 is LQKENI in the germline V gene. The CDR3 sequence is 12 residues long.

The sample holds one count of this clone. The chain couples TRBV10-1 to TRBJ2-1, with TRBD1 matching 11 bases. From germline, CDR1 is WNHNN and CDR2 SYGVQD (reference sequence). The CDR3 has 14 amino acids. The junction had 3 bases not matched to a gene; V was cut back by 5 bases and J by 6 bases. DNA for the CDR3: TGCGCCAGCAGTCCGGGACAGGGGGTCAATGAGCAGTTCTTC. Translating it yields CASSPGQGVNEQFF.

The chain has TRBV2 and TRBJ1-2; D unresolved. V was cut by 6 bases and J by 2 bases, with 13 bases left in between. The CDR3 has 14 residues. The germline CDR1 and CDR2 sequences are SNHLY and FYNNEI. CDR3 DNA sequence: TGTGCCAGCAGCGCCATTTTGGAGAACTATGGCTACACCTTC. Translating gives CASSAILENYGYTF.

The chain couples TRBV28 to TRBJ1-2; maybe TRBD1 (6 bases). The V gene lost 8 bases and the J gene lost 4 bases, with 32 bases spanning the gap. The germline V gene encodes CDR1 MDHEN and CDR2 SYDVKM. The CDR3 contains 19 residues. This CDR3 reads CASGTSLPRQAWIAYGYTF. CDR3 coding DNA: TGTGCCAGCGGAACCTCATTGCCCCGACAGGCCTGGATAGCCTATGGCTACACCTTC.

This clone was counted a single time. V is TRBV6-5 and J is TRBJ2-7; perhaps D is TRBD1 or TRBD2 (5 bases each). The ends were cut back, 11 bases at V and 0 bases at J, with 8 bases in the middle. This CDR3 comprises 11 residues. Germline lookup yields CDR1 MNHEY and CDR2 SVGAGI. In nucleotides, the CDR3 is TGTGCCCAGGGAGACTCCTACGAGCAGTACTTC. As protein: CAQGDSYEQYF.